One sample yielded the 10 T cell receptor beta chains listed below, sequenced in a study of response to subunit inactivated influenza vaccine. MiXCR, applied by TCRdb to the RT-PCR reads, yields one record per CDR3 protein. Among around 580,000 distinct CDR3 sequences listed, 12% to 15% were seen once. This specimen consisted of PBMCs from blood, obtained less than 13 days after vaccination. These receptors were collected from a man in his forties or fifties who received an inactivated influenza vaccine.

In its sample, this clonotype was seen a few times. The rearrangement joins TRBV12-3 or TRBV12-4 to TRBJ2-1, with a possible D match to TRBD2 (6 bases). The germline V and J ends were trimmed by 6 bases and 6 bases, with 24 bases remaining between them. The CDR3 is 17 amino acids. The CDR3, as DNA: TGTGCCAGCAGGCGGAGTGGTGCGGGGAGGTTGGGCAATGAGCAGTTCTTC. As protein: CASRRSGAGRLGNEQFF.

The rearrangement joins TRBV12-3 or TRBV12-4 to TRBJ1-2; no reliable D call. CDR3 length: 13 amino acids. V was trimmed by 1 base and J by 5 bases, leaving 8 bases between them. The CDR3 DNA reads TGTGCCAGCAGTTTAGTGGGAGGGTATGGCTACACCTTC. Amino acids: CASSLVGGYGYTF.

V gene TRBV7-9 combines with J gene TRBJ1-2; 7 bases map to TRBD1. Trimming took 1 base from V and 3 from J; bases not matched to a gene: 5. CDR1 is SEHNR, CDR2 FQNEAQ, per germline (reference sequence). The CDR3 is 15 residues long. The CDR3 is CASSLGQGLDYGYTF. DNA of the CDR3: TGTGCCAGCAGCTTAGGACAGGGCCTTGACTATGGCTACACCTTC.

The J gene is TRBJ1-6, the V gene TRBV7-9; 7 positions match TRBD1. This CDR3 is built from 16 residues. CDR1 is SEHNR, CDR2 FQNEAQ, per germline (reference sequence). With 0 bases clipped from V and 7 bases from J, the junction kept 6 bases outside the gene matches. CDR3 in amino acids: CASSLASGQRNSPLHF. In DNA, the CDR3 is TGTGCCAGCAGCTTAGCTTCGGGACAGAGAAATTCACCCCTCCACTTT.

The chain carries TRBV12-3 or TRBV12-4 and TRBJ2-5, with D possibly TRBD2 on 7 matching bases. The V gene lost 8 bases and the J gene lost 4 bases, with 20 bases spanning the gap. The CDR3 extends over 15 amino acids. CDR3 coding DNA: TGTGCCAGCGGGCCCGCGGGGGCGTGGGGAGAGACCCAGTACTTC. Translated: CASGPAGAWGETQYF.

This clonotype was found a few times. The CDR3 region is CASSYSDEKLFF. CDR3 nucleotides: TGTGCCAGCAGTTACTCTGATGAAAAACTGTTTTTT. This sequence joins TRBV6-6 and TRBJ1-4, with D uncertain. V lost 0 bases, J lost 6 bases, and 2 bases lay in between. Germline CDR1 MNHNY, CDR2 SVGAGI (reference sequence). This CDR3 spans 12 amino acids.

This clonotype was seen more than once but under ten times. This chain links TRBV12-5 with TRBJ2-3; 11 nucleotides match TRBD2. The CDR3 contains 17 residues. Germline V CDR1 and CDR2: LGHNT, FRNRAP. The junction had 9 bases not matched to a gene; V was cut back by 2 bases and J by 5 bases. In DNA, the CDR3 is TGTGCTAGTGGTTTGTTTTTAGCGGGGGGGCCGAAAGATACGCAGTATTTT. Amino acid sequence: CASGLFLAGGPKDTQYF.

This clonotype was seen a handful of times. The rearrangement links TRBV2 to TRBJ1-5; 10 bases are a match to TRBD1. CDR1 is SNHLY and CDR2 is FYNNEI in the germline V gene. This CDR3 region has 14 residues. V gave up 8 bases and J gave up 6 bases; unmatched junction bases: 7. CDR3 region: CASDSGQGGQPQHF. As DNA, the CDR3 is TGTGCCAGCGATTCAGGACAGGGGGGTCAGCCCCAGCATTTT.

In this sample, this clonotype turned up a few times. The V and J genes are TRBV6-2 or TRBV6-3 and TRBJ2-1, with D unclear. The germline V gene has CDR1 MNHEY and CDR2 SVGEGT. CDR3 length equals 14 residues. Trimming took 6 bases from V and 3 from J, leaving 12 bases between them. Written as DNA, the CDR3 is TGTGCCAGCAGACCTCATACAGACTACAATGAGCAGTTCTTC. This sequence encodes CASRPHTDYNEQFF.

This sequence joins TRBV12-3 or TRBV12-4 and TRBJ2-7; 8 bases agree with TRBD2. Trimming at V came to 0 bases and at J to 2 bases, leaving 3 bases not matched to a gene. The CDR3 has 15 residues. The DNA for the CDR3 is TGTGCCAGCAGTTTAGCCCCACTAGCGGCCTACGAGCAGTACTTC. The encoded protein is CASSLAPLAAYEQYF.